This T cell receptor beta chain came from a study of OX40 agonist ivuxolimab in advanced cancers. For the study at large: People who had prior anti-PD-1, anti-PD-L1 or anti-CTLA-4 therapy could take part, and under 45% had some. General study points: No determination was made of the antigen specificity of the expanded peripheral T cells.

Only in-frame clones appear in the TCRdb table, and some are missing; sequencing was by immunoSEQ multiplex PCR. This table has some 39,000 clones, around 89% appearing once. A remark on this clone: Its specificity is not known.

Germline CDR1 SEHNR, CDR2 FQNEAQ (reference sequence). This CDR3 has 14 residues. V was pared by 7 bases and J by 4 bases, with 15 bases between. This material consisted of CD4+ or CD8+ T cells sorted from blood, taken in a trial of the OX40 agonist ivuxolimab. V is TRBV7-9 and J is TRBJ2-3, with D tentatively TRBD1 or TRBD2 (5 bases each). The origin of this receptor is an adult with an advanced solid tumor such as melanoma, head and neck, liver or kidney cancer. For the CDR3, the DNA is TGTGCCAGCACTTACGACCGGGGCCCAGATACGCAGTATTTT. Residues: CASTYDRGPDTQYF.